These 31 T cell receptor beta chains share one sample of origin, sequenced in a study of blood T cell repertoires in COVID-19. TCRdb's table, derived via immunoSEQ multiplex PCR, lists solely in-frame clones and lacks some. Counted here are around 200,000 clones, roughly nine tenths occurring once; the ten biggest clones make up 0.95% to 1.3%. The specimen sequenced was peripheral blood. The receptors stem from a man younger than 45 with acute or convalescent COVID-19.

Notes on this clone: At the DNA level, this CDR3 is encoded by other sequences in the same sample as well. The chain couples TRBV28 to TRBJ1-1; the D is unclear. CDR1 is MDHEN and CDR2 is SYDVKM in the germline V gene. Deletions cut 5 bases from V and 2 bases from J, with 3 bases between. This CDR3 is 11 amino acids long. The CDR3 sequence: CASSQNTEAFF. CDR3 nucleotides: TGTGCCAGCAGTCAAAACACTGAAGCTTTCTTT.

The chain recombines TRBV5-8 with TRBJ2-1, with TRBD2 matching over 9 bases. This CDR3 contains 15 residues. The V gene end was trimmed by 4 bases and the J gene end by 9 bases; junction bases not matched to a gene: 11. Germline V gives CDR1 SGHTS, CDR2 YDEGEE. CDR3 sequence reads: CASSPTGLAGSEQFF. CDR3 DNA sequence: TGTGCCAGCAGCCCCACCGGTCTAGCGGGAAGTGAGCAGTTCTTC.

The CDR3 spells CASRFRESYGYTF. Here the CDR3 DNA reads TGTGCCAGCAGGTTCCGCGAAAGCTATGGCTACACCTTC. The chain recombines TRBV28 with TRBJ1-2; D gene unclear. The CDR3 spans 13 residues. Between the trimmed V and J ends, which lost 6 bases and 4 bases, there was a span of 12 bases. The V gene's germline CDR1 is MDHEN and CDR2 SYDVKM.

CDR3 amino acids: CASSLSQGRPTNYGYTF. As DNA, the CDR3 is TGTGCCAGCAGCTTGTCACAGGGGAGACCCACTAACTATGGCTACACCTTC. The chain couples TRBV5-8 to TRBJ1-2, with TRBD1 matching over 7 bases. The germline V gene encodes CDR1 SGHTS and CDR2 YDEGEE. The CDR3 extends over 17 amino acids. J gave up 0 bases and V 1 base, and 9 bases lay outside the gene matches. The full variable domain, in which reference TRBV5-8 and TRBJ1-2 provide the parts outside the CDR3, is EAGVTQSPTHLIKTRGQQATLRCSPISGHTSVYWYQQALGLGLQFLLWYDEGEERNRGNFPPRFSGRQFPNYSSELNVNALELEDSALYLCASSLSQGRPTNYGYTFGSGTRLTVV.

This chain connects TRBV15 to TRBJ2-1; TRBD1 might be the D (6 bases). V lost 0 bases, J lost 8 bases, and 20 bases lay in between. The V gene's germline CDR1 is LNHNV and CDR2 YYDKDF (reference sequence). This CDR3 comprises 17 residues. CDR3 coding DNA: TGTGCCACCAGCAGAGATCCAGGGGCCTTTTTCTCCTATGAGCAGTTCTTC. Residues: CATSRDPGAFFSYEQFF.

This clone was found a few times. The chain is built from TRBV19 and TRBJ2-7; 7 nucleotides match TRBD2. V trimming: 3 bases; J trimming: 1 base; junction bases outside the gene matches: 12. This CDR3 comprises 17 residues. In germline, CDR1 is LNHDA, CDR2 SQIVND (reference sequence). The CDR3 coding sequence is TGTGCCAGTAGTATCGGAAGTGGGAGGGCCTGGTCCTACGAGCAGTACTTC. Translating gives CASSIGSGRAWSYEQYF.

The V gene is TRBV5-1, the J gene TRBJ1-1, with TRBD1 matching over 7 bases. From germline, CDR1 is SGHRS and CDR2 YFSETQ. The CDR3 totals 13 residues. Losses at the gene ends were 3 bases for V and 1 base for J; bases not matched to a gene: 0. This CDR3 reads CASSWDRNTEAFF. For the CDR3, the DNA is TGCGCCAGCAGCTGGGACAGGAACACTGAAGCTTTCTTT.

This clone was picked up one time. J is TRBJ1-2 and V is TRBV4-2; 8 bases map to TRBD1. The CDR3 is made up of 15 amino acids. V was pared by 0 bases and J by 7 bases, with 7 bases of the junction left unmatched. Looked up from germline, CDR1 is LGHNA and CDR2 is YNFKEQ. In nucleotides, the CDR3 is TGTGCCAGCAGCCAAGATCAGGGGGCGGTTTCTGGCTACACCTTC. It translates to CASSQDQGAVSGYTF.

V is TRBV11-2 and J is TRBJ1-6, with a tentative D call TRBD1 (5 bases). Trimming shortened V by 5 bases and J by 7 bases, and 9 bases separated the two germline ends. From germline, CDR1 is SGHAT and CDR2 FQNNGV. This CDR3 contains 13 residues. The CDR3 sequence: CASSRDSNSPLHF. Here the CDR3 DNA reads TGTGCCAGCAGCAGAGACAGCAATTCACCCCTCCACTTT.

The gene calls are TRBV7-9 and TRBJ2-2; tentatively, D is TRBD1 (5 bases). CDR1 and CDR2 from the germline V gene are SEHNR and FQNEAQ (reference sequence). This CDR3 region has 13 residues. Trimming stripped 4 bases from V and 5 bases from J, with 8 bases between. CDR3 DNA: TGTGCCAGCAGCTCCAGACAGACCGGGGAGCTGTTTTTT. It encodes CASSSRQTGELFF.

The chain couples TRBV18 to TRBJ1-2; TRBD1 aligns across 10 bases. From germline, CDR1 is KGHSH and CDR2 LQKENI. V lost 3 bases to trimming and J lost 8 bases; unmatched junction nucleotides: 9. This CDR3 has 15 residues. Here the CDR3 reads CASSPGQGSGRGYTF. The DNA for the CDR3 is TGTGCCAGCTCACCGGGACAGGGGTCCGGCAGAGGCTACACCTTC.

The J gene is TRBJ1-1, the V gene TRBV7-8; D gene unclear. The ends were cut back, 1 base at V and 4 bases at J, with 7 bases in the middle. CDR3 length: 13 amino acids. Per germline, CDR1 SGHVS and CDR2 FQNEAQ. This CDR3 reads CASSLDRFTEAFF. For the CDR3, the DNA is TGTGCCAGCAGCTTAGATAGATTCACTGAAGCTTTCTTT. Based on the CDR3 plus reference TRBV7-8 and TRBJ1-1, the full variable domain is GAGVSQSPRYKVAKRGQDVALRCDPISGHVSLFWYQQALGQGPEFLTYFQNEAQLDKSGLPSDRFFAERPEGSVSTLKIQRTQQEDSAVYLCASSLDRFTEAFFGQGTRLTVV.

The DNA of the CDR3 is TGTGCCAGCTCACCCGGACAGAACAATGAGCAGTTCTTC. Translating it yields CASSPGQNNEQFF. The chain carries TRBV18 and TRBJ2-1, with a tentative D call TRBD1 (6 bases). This CDR3 contains 13 residues. Trimming took 3 bases from V and 5 from J, leaving 8 bases between them. Germline V gives CDR1 KGHSH, CDR2 LQKENI. Looking up the rest from reference TRBV18 and TRBJ2-1 gives the full variable domain: NAGVMQNPRHLVRRRGQEARLRCSPMKGHSHVYWYRQLPEEGLKFMVYLQKENIIDESGMPKERFSAEFPKEGPSILRIQQVVRGDSAAYFCASSPGQNNEQFFGPGTRLTVL.

V and J are TRBV30 and TRBJ1-1; 11 positions agree with TRBD1. There are 13 residues in the CDR3. Per the germline V gene, CDR1 is GTSNPN and CDR2 is SVGIG (reference sequence). Unmatched junction bases numbered 1, after V lost 3 bases and J lost 4 bases. The CDR3 is CAWRGQGGTEAFF. In nucleotides, the CDR3 is TGTGCCTGGAGGGGACAGGGGGGCACTGAAGCTTTCTTT. Full variable domain (rest looked up from reference TRBV30 and TRBJ1-1): SQTIHQWPATLVQPVGSPLSLECTVEGTSNPNLYWYRQAAGRGLQLLFYSVGIGQISSEVPQNLSASRPQDRQFILSSKKLLLSDSGFYLCAWRGQGGTEAFFGQGTRLTVV.

CDR3 amino acids: CASSVASGIYNEQFF. The CDR3 DNA sequence: TGTGCCAGCAGCGTAGCTAGCGGGATCTACAATGAGCAGTTCTTC. This chain connects TRBV9 to TRBJ2-1, with 9 bases aligning to TRBD2. J was trimmed by 3 bases and V by 0 bases; bases with no gene match: 1. The germline gives CDR1 SGDLS, CDR2 YYNGEE. The CDR3 consists of 15 residues.

The rearrangement joins TRBV28 to TRBJ2-3, with D unresolved. The CDR3 contains 13 residues. V was shortened by 3 bases and J by 1 base, with 5 bases between the two germline ends. In germline, CDR1 is MDHEN, CDR2 SYDVKM. The CDR3 nucleotides read TGTGCCAGCAGTTTGTATCGCACAGATACGCAGTATTTT. The encoded protein is CASSLYRTDTQYF.

This clone was observed a single time. This rearrangement joins TRBV19 to TRBJ1-1; D not certain. V was trimmed by 3 bases and J by 10 bases, leaving 18 bases between them. This CDR3 is 14 amino acids long. Germline V gene lookup returns CDR1 LNHDA and CDR2 SQIVND (reference sequence). The CDR3, as DNA: TGTGCCAGTAGTATTAAAGGAGGCCTTTCCGGAGCTTTCTTT. Its translation: CASSIKGGLSGAFF.

The V gene is TRBV10-1, the J gene TRBJ2-1; TRBD2 aligns across 9 bases. Germline CDR1 is WNHNN and CDR2 is SYGVQD (reference sequence). This CDR3 region has 16 residues. V trimming: 3 bases; J trimming: 0 bases; junction bases outside the gene matches: 3. The DNA of the CDR3 is TGCGCCAGCAGTGATGGCGGGAGGGCCTCCTACAATGAGCAGTTCTTC. It encodes CASSDGGRASYNEQFF.

This CDR3 reads CATRGTENTEAFF. CDR3 in DNA: TGTGCCACCCGGGGGACGGAGAACACTGAAGCTTTCTTT. The J gene is TRBJ1-1, the V gene TRBV10-3; D may be TRBD1 (5 bases). The CDR3 has 13 residues. Deletions cut 10 bases from V and 1 base from J, with 13 bases between. In germline, CDR1 is ENHRY, CDR2 SYGVKD.

This chain links TRBV5-1 with TRBJ1-4, with 7 nucleotides matching TRBD1. V shed 4 bases and J 7 bases; nucleotides not matched to a gene: 13. Looked up from germline, CDR1 is SGHRS and CDR2 is YFSETQ. The CDR3 runs 16 residues. The CDR3 DNA follows: TGCGCCAGCAGCCCCAACAGGGGCGGAATGGGTGAAAAACTGTTTTTT. It translates to CASSPNRGGMGEKLFF.

The CDR3 DNA is TGTGCCAGCAGTCCATCTCGGGGGGCTCAGCCCCAGCATTTT. This gives the protein CASSPSRGAQPQHF. The chain couples TRBV28 to TRBJ1-5; D is possibly TRBD1 (6 bases). Per germline, CDR1 MDHEN and CDR2 SYDVKM. This CDR3 has 14 residues. With 5 bases removed from V and 6 bases from J, the gap between germline ends came to 14 bases. Supplemented by reference TRBV28 and TRBJ1-5, the full variable domain reads DVKVTQSSRYLVKRTGEKVFLECVQDMDHENMFWYRQDPGLGLRLIYFSYDVKMKEKGDIPEGYSVSREKKERFSLILESASTNQTSMYLCASSPSRGAQPQHFGDGTRLSIL.

This sequence joins TRBV5-1 and TRBJ2-1, with a possible D match to TRBD1 (5 bases). Germline loops: CDR1 SGHRS, CDR2 YFSETQ. With 4 bases removed from V and 3 bases from J, the gap between germline ends came to 17 bases. The CDR3 totals 16 residues. This CDR3 is CASSTQGVEGYNEQFF. The CDR3 nucleotides are TGCGCCAGCAGCACCCAAGGGGTCGAAGGCTACAATGAGCAGTTCTTC.

The chain couples TRBV6-5 to TRBJ1-5; 7 bases align to TRBD1. CDR1 is MNHEY and CDR2 is SVGAGI in the germline V gene. The CDR3 has 15 residues. The junction had 10 bases not matched to a gene; V was cut back by 10 bases and J by 1 base. CDR3 sequence: CATRTGQRSNQPQHF. The CDR3 DNA reads as TGTGCCACGCGGACAGGCCAAAGAAGCAATCAGCCCCAGCATTTT.

Notes on this clone: One end of the junction does not line up with germline, which may come from a read error. The chain uses TRBV27 and TRBJ2-3; possible D gene TRBD1, 6 bases. The CDR3 is 13 residues long. CDR1 is MNHEY and CDR2 is SMNVEV in the germline V gene (reference sequence). In DNA form, the CDR3 reads TGTGCCAGCAGTTTCCGGGACACAAATACGCAGTATTTT. Translating it yields CASSFRDTNTQYF.

V and J are TRBV30 and TRBJ2-7; D is uncertain. Looked up from germline, CDR1 is GTSNPN and CDR2 is SVGIG (reference sequence). V lost 2 bases and J 3 bases, leaving 8 bases between the germline ends. The CDR3 contains 12 residues. The CDR3 sequence: CAWSLADYEQYF. In DNA form, the CDR3 reads TGTGCCTGGAGTTTGGCAGACTACGAGCAGTACTTC.

This chain links TRBV4-2 with TRBJ2-7, with D unresolved. Germline-derived CDR1 and CDR2 are LGHNA and YNFKEQ. The CDR3 extends over 15 amino acids. V was trimmed by 4 bases and J by 1 base, leaving 14 bases between them. CDR3 in DNA: TGTGCCAGCAGCCCCAGTTGGGCTGGATCCTACGAGCAGTACTTC. Its protein is CASSPSWAGSYEQYF.

V is TRBV28 and J is TRBJ1-2, with TRBD1 as a possible D gene (5 bases). Germline CDR1 MDHEN, CDR2 SYDVKM. The CDR3 runs 15 residues. V was shortened by 8 bases and J by 0 bases, with 16 bases between the two germline ends. As DNA, the CDR3 is TGTGCCAGCCAATTCTCATCGGGGGCTAACTATGGCTACACCTTC. Translation gives CASQFSSGANYGYTF.

The chain uses TRBV19 and TRBJ1-5, with D hard to call. The CDR3 is 14 amino acids. V was pared by 3 bases and J by 5 bases, with 11 bases between. Germline assignment: CDR1 LNHDA and CDR2 SQIVND (reference sequence). CDR3 residues: CASSMAQEYQPQHF. In DNA form, the CDR3 reads TGTGCCAGTAGTATGGCCCAGGAATATCAGCCCCAGCATTTT.

This chain uses TRBV18 with TRBJ1-1, with D possibly matching TRBD1 (5 bases). Looked up from germline, CDR1 is KGHSH and CDR2 is LQKENI. This CDR3 is built from 14 residues. Trimming left V 0 bases short and J 5 bases short, with 10 bases between. The CDR3 coding sequence is TGTGCCAGCTCACCACCGGGGGGAAGGACTGAAGCTTTCTTT. Its translation: CASSPPGGRTEAFF.

The V call is TRBV2, the J call TRBJ2-2, with a tentative D call TRBD1 (6 bases). Germline assignment: CDR1 SNHLY and CDR2 FYNNEI. The CDR3 spans 14 residues. Deletions cut 2 bases from V and 4 bases from J, with 8 bases between. The CDR3, as DNA: TGTGCCAGCAGTGAAACAGGGAGCACCGGGGAGCTGTTTTTT. Amino acid sequence: CASSETGSTGELFF.

V and J are TRBV19 and TRBJ1-2; 7 bases agree with TRBD1. Germline-derived CDR1 and CDR2 are LNHDA and SQIVND (reference sequence). V dropped 0 bases and J dropped 3; count of bases not matched to a gene: 7. This CDR3 has 16 amino acids. CDR3 in DNA: TGTGCCAGTAGTATAGATGAGACAGGACAGGACTATGGCTACACCTTC. Translation gives CASSIDETGQDYGYTF.